The 12 T cell receptor beta chains below were found in one sample sequenced in a study of blood T cell repertoires in COVID-19. The protocol was immunoSEQ multiplex PCR, while the TCRdb copy is restricted to in-frame clones and leaves out a portion. The sample has under 150,000 clones; roughly 69% are singletons. Sequenced sample: peripheral blood. The receptors were gathered from a woman in her 70s with acute or convalescent COVID-19.

The chain is built from TRBV5-4 and TRBJ1-2, with TRBD1 matching over 7 bases. V trimming: 2 bases; J trimming: 0 bases; junction bases outside the gene matches: 7. Germline values: CDR1 SGHNT, CDR2 YYREEE (reference sequence). This CDR3 region has 16 residues. CDR3 bases: TGTGCCAGCAGCTTAGGCGGACAGGTCCCTAACTATGGCTACACCTTC. Encoded protein: CASSLGGQVPNYGYTF.

The chain is built from TRBV7-9 and TRBJ2-7; 9 bases are shared with TRBD1. The CDR3 runs to 18 residues. Germline assignment: CDR1 SEHNR and CDR2 FQNEAQ (reference sequence). Trimming at V came to 5 bases and at J to 2 bases, leaving 16 bases not matched to a gene. In nucleotides, the CDR3 is TGTGCCAGCAGCCCGAGCGGTAGGACAGGGGTGCGTCCCTACGAGCAGTACTTC. It encodes CASSPSGRTGVRPYEQYF.

About this clone: The junction shows a germline mismatch at one end, possibly a read error. The chain joins TRBV3-1 (or the pseudogene TRBV3-2) to TRBJ2-2, with D unclear. CDR1 is LGHDT and CDR2 is YNNKEL in the germline V gene (reference sequence). The CDR3 totals 13 residues. The CDR3 DNA is TGTGCCAGCAGCGAAGTTGGCACCTGGGAGCTGTTTTTT. Translated: CASSEVGTWELFF.

This clone showed up just a few times. This chain connects TRBV6-1 to TRBJ2-2; D is possibly TRBD1 (6 bases). The CDR3 consists of 14 residues. Germline CDR1 MNHNS, CDR2 SASEGT. The ends were cut back, 2 bases at V and 4 bases at J, with 8 bases in the middle. In DNA, the CDR3 is TGTGCCAGCAGTGAAACAGGGATCACCGGGGAGCTGTTTTTT. This sequence encodes CASSETGITGELFF.

The chain recombines TRBV5-6 with TRBJ1-5; 11 nucleotides line up with TRBD1. V was pared by 2 bases and J by 5 bases, with 3 bases of the junction left unmatched. CDR1 is SGHDT, CDR2 YYEEEE, per germline. CDR3 length: 15 amino acids. Here the CDR3 reads CASSLGTGGYQPQHF. The CDR3 DNA follows: TGTGCCAGCAGCTTAGGGACAGGGGGATATCAGCCCCAGCATTTT.

V gene TRBV7-2 combines with J gene TRBJ1-2; no clear D. Trimming cost V 2 bases and J 5 bases, with 12 bases left between them. The CDR3 spans 14 residues. Germline CDR1 SGHTA, CDR2 FQGNSA. This CDR3 reads CASSLSRVVYGYTF. The CDR3 bases are TGTGCCAGCAGCTTATCACGAGTTGTATATGGCTACACCTTC.

This clone occurred a few times. This sequence joins TRBV27 and TRBJ1-6; 7 nucleotides line up with TRBD1. Unmatched junction bases numbered 5, after V lost 3 bases and J lost 9 bases. The CDR3 extends over 14 amino acids. The germline V gene has CDR1 MNHEY and CDR2 SMNVEV (reference sequence). CDR3 loop: CASSFDRESSPLHF. As DNA, the CDR3 is TGTGCCAGCAGTTTTGACAGGGAAAGTTCACCCCTCCACTTT.

The gene calls are TRBV5-1 and TRBJ2-1, with D tentatively TRBD1 (6 bases). The V end lost 4 bases, the J end lost 9 bases, and 17 bases lay between the germline ends. Germline values: CDR1 SGHRS, CDR2 YFSETQ. The CDR3 is made up of 14 amino acids. The CDR3 bases are TGCGCCAGCAGCCTAACCACAGGGCAGGCTGAGCAGTTCTTC. Translated, it gives CASSLTTGQAEQFF.

The CDR3 reads CASSPWEGTGDQPQHF. The CDR3 region has the DNA TGTGCCAGCAGTCCATGGGAGGGGACAGGGGACCAGCCCCAGCATTTT. V usage is TRBV27 and J usage is TRBJ1-5; 10 bases match TRBD1. From germline, CDR1 is MNHEY and CDR2 SMNVEV (reference sequence). There are 16 residues in the CDR3. The junction had 11 bases not matched to a gene; V was cut back by 5 bases and J by 7 bases.

The rearrangement uses TRBV29-1 and TRBJ2-7; D is ambiguous. Germline V gives CDR1 SQVTM, CDR2 ANQGSEA. This CDR3 has 11 amino acids. V was shortened by 6 bases and J by 0 bases, with 6 bases between the two germline ends. The DNA of the CDR3 is TGCAGCGTCGGGTTCTCCTACGAGCAGTACTTC. Translation gives CSVGFSYEQYF.

CDR3 nucleotides: TGTGCCAGCAGCGAACTAGCGGGGGTTAATGAGCAGTTCTTC. Protein: CASSELAGVNEQFF. This sequence joins TRBV9 and TRBJ2-1; TRBD2 matches 11 bases. The CDR3 loop spans 14 amino acids. The trim removed 3 bases at V and 7 bases at J, leaving 3 bases unmatched. Germline CDR1 reads SGDLS; CDR2 reads YYNGEE.

V usage is TRBV5-1 and J usage is TRBJ1-3; the match to TRBD1 covers 9 bases. The CDR3 sequence is 16 residues long. In germline, CDR1 is SGHRS, CDR2 YFSETQ. V shed 4 bases, J shed 1 base, and the junction held 6 bases outside the gene matches. The CDR3: CASSAQQGASGNTIYF. The CDR3 DNA reads as TGCGCCAGCAGCGCTCAACAGGGGGCGTCTGGAAACACCATATATTTT.